The clone carrying this TCR beta chain has just a few counts. As yet, its antigen is unknown. cDNA synthesis used the whole RNA isolate, giving expressed TCRB sequences. Data came from immunoSEQ multiplex PCR; TCRdb stores just in-frame clones and leaves some out. The sample records over 300,000 clones, about a tenth being singletons. The sample is drawn from a study of beta chain features in type 1 diabetes. Whole-study context: Healthy donors resembled patients in age, gender and cell yields.

Each donor gave one heparinised blood draw averaging about 116 mL. The CDR3 is 15 residues long. Germline V gives CDR1 SGHTA, CDR2 FQGNSA. Losses at the gene ends were 5 bases for V and 1 base for J; bases not matched to a gene: 7. Study-wide results and caveats: The study found moderately but significantly shorter TCRB CDR3s in all four CD4+ subsets of Type 1 diabetes patients.

The sample taken for sequencing was central memory CD4+ T cells from blood. The rearrangement uses TRBV7-2 and TRBJ2-5, with 7 bases aligning to TRBD2. The clonotype originates from a man aged 30 to 45 with type 1 diabetes. The CDR3 DNA follows: TGTGCCAGCAGCCCACCGGGGGGAGGCCAAGAGACCCAGTACTTC. The encoded protein is CASSPPGGGQETQYF.